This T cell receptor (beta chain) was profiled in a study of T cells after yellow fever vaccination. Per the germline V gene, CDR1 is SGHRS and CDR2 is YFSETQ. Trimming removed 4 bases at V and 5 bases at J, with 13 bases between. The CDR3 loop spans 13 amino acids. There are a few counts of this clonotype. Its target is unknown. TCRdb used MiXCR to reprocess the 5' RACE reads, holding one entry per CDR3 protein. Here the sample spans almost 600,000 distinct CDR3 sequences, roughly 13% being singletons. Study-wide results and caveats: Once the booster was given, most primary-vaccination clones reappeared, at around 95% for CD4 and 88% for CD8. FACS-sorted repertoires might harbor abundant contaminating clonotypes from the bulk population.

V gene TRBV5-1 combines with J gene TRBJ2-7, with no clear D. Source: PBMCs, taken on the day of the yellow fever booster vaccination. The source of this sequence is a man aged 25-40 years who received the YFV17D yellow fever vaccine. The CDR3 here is CASSLQNGNEQYF. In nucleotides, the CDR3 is TGCGCCAGCAGCCTCCAAAATGGGAACGAGCAGTACTTC.